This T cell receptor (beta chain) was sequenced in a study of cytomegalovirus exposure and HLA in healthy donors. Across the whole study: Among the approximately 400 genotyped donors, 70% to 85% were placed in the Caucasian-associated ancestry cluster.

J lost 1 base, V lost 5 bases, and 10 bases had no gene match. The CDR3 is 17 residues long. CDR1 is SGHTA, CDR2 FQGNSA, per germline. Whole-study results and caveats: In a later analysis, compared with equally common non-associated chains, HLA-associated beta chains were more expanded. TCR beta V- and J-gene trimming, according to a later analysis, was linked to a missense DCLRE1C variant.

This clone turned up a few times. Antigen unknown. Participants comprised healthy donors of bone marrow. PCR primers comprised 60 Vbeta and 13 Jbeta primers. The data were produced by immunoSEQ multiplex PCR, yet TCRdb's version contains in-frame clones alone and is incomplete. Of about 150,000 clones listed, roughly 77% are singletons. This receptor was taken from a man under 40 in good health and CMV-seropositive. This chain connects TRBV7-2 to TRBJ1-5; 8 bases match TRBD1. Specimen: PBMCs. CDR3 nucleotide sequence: TGTGCCAGCAGCCCAGACGCAGGGGGCATGAGCAATCAGCCCCAGCATTTT. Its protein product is CASSPDAGGMSNQPQHF.